This T cell receptor (beta chain) was profiled in a study of Graves' ophthalmopathy and Graves' hyperthyroidism. Study results and limitations: The model forecast ophthalmopathy progression, reaching under 71% sensitivity and around 72% specificity.

RNA transcripts served as template for amplifying TCR beta CDR3 sequences. In the first round, RT-PCR was carried out with HTBI primers, and a multiplex PCR formed the second round. One entry per CDR3 protein results from TCRdb running MiXCR on the multiplex PCR reads. The sample yields around 43,000 distinct CDR3 sequences, approximately 52% seen once. This clonotype was detected only a few times. Its antigen is currently unknown. One end of the junction varies from germline; a read error may be responsible. Ophthalmopathy donors' eye disease showed moderate-to-severe activity, CAS of at least 3, NOSPECS of at least 4 and duration under 3 months. Reliance was placed on clinical symptoms, serum thyroxine, TRAb, thyroid ultrasound and orbital computed tomography for diagnosis. The starting material, 10 ml of fresh peripheral blood, provided the PBMCs. Germline lookup yields CDR1 MNHNS and CDR2 SASEGT. The CDR3 totals 13 residues.

This clonotype was sampled from an adult man with Graves' ophthalmopathy. This chain links TRBV6-1 with TRBJ2-3; D perhaps matches TRBD1 (6 bases). The sequenced sample consisted of peripheral blood. The DNA for the CDR3 is TGCGCCAGCAGGACAGCGGATAAAGGTGCGCAGTATTTT. This translates into CASRTADKGAQYF.